This TCR beta chain appears in the sequencing data of a study of beta chain features in type 1 diabetes. Study in general: Cell yields, age and gender were similar between patients and healthy donors.

The CDR3 is 15 residues long. Germline trimming cut 4 bases from V and 4 bases from J; bases unmatched to any gene: 8. The germline gives CDR1 SGHNT, CDR2 YYREEE (reference sequence). Findings and caveats of the study: PCR might show a preference for shorter templates, equally across patients and controls.

Expressed TCRB transcripts were sequenced after all isolated RNA was converted to cDNA. Sequencing used immunoSEQ multiplex PCR; TCRdb keeps in-frame clones, though not all of them. The table includes around 400,000 clones, over 13% detected once. With respect to this clone: The antigen is unknown.

The sequencing input was naive CD4+ T cells from blood. This clonotype was sampled from a woman aged 18-29 years in good health. This chain uses TRBV5-4 with TRBJ2-3; TRBD1 agrees at 8 bases. The CDR3: CASSHSTGEADTQYF. The CDR3 nucleotides read TGTGCCAGCAGCCACTCGACAGGGGAGGCAGATACGCAGTATTTT.